This T cell receptor beta chain was recorded in a study of T cells in localized non-small cell lung cancer. Study observations and caveats: Adjacent lung was found to contain a median approximately 60 of the top 100 tumor clones.

The junction had 9 bases not matched to a gene; V was cut back by 3 bases and J by 2 bases. The germline gives CDR1 SGHNT, CDR2 YYREEE (reference sequence). The CDR3 extends over 19 amino acids. Remarks on this clone: The antigen is undetermined.

Profiled with immunoSEQ multiplex PCR; TCRdb holds only in-frame clones, not every one. The sample carries about 26,000 clones, around 93% recorded once. This TCR was sampled from an older female donor with stage II squamous cell lung carcinoma. The sample here was peripheral blood, taken before any cancer treatment. V and J are TRBV5-4 and TRBJ2-2; 14 positions match TRBD2. The DNA for the CDR3 is TGTGCCAGCAGCTCCCCGCCGGGACTAGCGGGGGTAAACACCGGGGAGCTGTTTTTT. It yields the protein CASSSPPGLAGVNTGELFF.